The 17 T cell receptor beta chains reported below all come from one sample, sequenced in a study of cytomegalovirus exposure and HLA in healthy donors. Sequencing used immunoSEQ multiplex PCR; TCRdb keeps in-frame clones, though not all of them. The sample lists almost 75,000 clones, 85% occurring once. Sequenced sample: PBMCs. The source is a man aged 25-45 years in good health and CMV-seronegative.

The rearrangement links TRBV6-1 to TRBJ1-1; 7 positions agree with TRBD1. J was trimmed by 4 bases and V by 2 bases; bases with no gene match: 25. The CDR3 totals 21 residues. The germline CDR1 and CDR2 sequences are MNHNS and SASEGT. CDR3 sequence reads: CASSEIIGTVISGRKSTEAFF. CDR3 in DNA: TGTGCCAGCAGTGAAATAATCGGGACAGTCATTTCTGGCAGAAAAAGCACTGAAGCTTTCTTT.

V and J are TRBV5-1 and TRBJ2-7; 7 bases are shared with TRBD2. The CDR3 extends over 17 amino acids. V was clipped by 0 bases and J by 1 base; unmatched bases: 10. The germline gives CDR1 SGHRS, CDR2 YFSETQ. CDR3 DNA sequence: TGCGCCAGCAGCTTGGTCTTGGGCGGGAGACAATCCTACGAGCAGTACTTC. The encoded protein is CASSLVLGGRQSYEQYF.

The chain joins TRBV2 to TRBJ1-1, with TRBD1 as a possible D gene (6 bases). V was pared by 7 bases and J by 6 bases, with 27 bases between. Per the germline V gene, CDR1 is SNHLY and CDR2 is FYNNEI. The CDR3 is 17 amino acids. As DNA, the CDR3 is TGTGCCAGCACCCAAGAAGCCCTGTCGTCAGGGGACGCTGAAGCTTTCTTT. Its translation: CASTQEALSSGDAEAFF.

This clone was seen once. This chain links TRBV7-9 with TRBJ1-1; the D gene is possibly TRBD1 (5 bases). The germline V gene has CDR1 SEHNR and CDR2 FQNEAQ (reference sequence). The V end lost 6 bases, the J end lost 7 bases, and 12 bases lay between the germline ends. The CDR3 runs 12 residues. The CDR3 DNA sequence: TGTGCCAGCAGTTTGACAGTCAATGAAGCTTTCTTT. Translation: CASSLTVNEAFF.

The CDR3 DNA reads TGTGCCTGGGGGTTTGGGTGGCAGGGTCACGAGCAGTACTTC. It translates to CAWGFGWQGHEQYF. V usage is TRBV30 and J usage is TRBJ2-7, with D possibly TRBD1 on 5 matching bases. V was cut by 5 bases and J by 5 bases, with 19 bases left in between. The CDR3 contains 14 residues. The germline CDR1 and CDR2 sequences are GTSNPN and SVGIG (reference sequence).

This chain connects TRBV7-9 to TRBJ2-1; 7 bases fit TRBD2. There are 15 residues in the CDR3. The germline gives CDR1 SEHNR, CDR2 FQNEAQ (reference sequence). V shed 5 bases, J shed 7 bases, and the junction held 11 bases outside the gene matches. Here the CDR3 DNA reads TGTGCCAGCAGCCCTGCTGGCGGGGGTGGGAATGAGCAGTTCTTC. Encoded protein: CASSPAGGGGNEQFF. Looking up the rest from reference TRBV7-9 and TRBJ2-1 gives the full variable domain: DTGVSQNPRHKITKRGQNVTFRCDPISEHNRLYWYRQTLGQGPEFLTYFQNEAQLEKSRLLSDRFSAERPKGSFSTLEIQRTEQGDSAMYLCASSPAGGGGNEQFFGPGTRLTVL.

V gene TRBV30 combines with J gene TRBJ2-1, with TRBD1 matching 9 bases. Germline-derived CDR1 and CDR2 are GTSNPN and SVGIG (reference sequence). The CDR3 runs to 15 residues. V dropped 1 base and J dropped 8; count of bases not matched to a gene: 9. CDR3: CAWSEGTGYGDEQFF. CDR3 in DNA: TGTGCCTGGAGTGAAGGGACAGGGTATGGGGATGAGCAGTTCTTC.

The chain couples TRBV9 to TRBJ2-3; maybe TRBD2 (7 bases). CDR3 length equals 16 residues. Germline lookup yields CDR1 SGDLS and CDR2 YYNGEE. V shed 0 bases and J shed 6 bases, with 17 bases lying between them. The CDR3 bases are TGTGCCAGCAGCGTAGATGGGGGGGGCCCGGGGGATACGCAGTATTTT. As protein: CASSVDGGGPGDTQYF.

Comments on this clone: One end of the junction fails to match germline, which may point to a read error. This chain links TRBV5-1 with TRBJ1-1; D is perhaps TRBD1 (5 bases). Per germline, CDR1 SGHRS and CDR2 YFSETQ. This CDR3 has 13 amino acids. The CDR3 bases are TGCGCCAGCAGTTTGGGGGGGGACACTGAAGCTTTCTTT. This gives the protein CASSLGGDTEAFF.

The table lists this clone with a count of one. Relative to the germline gene, one junction end is altered; a read error may explain this. The chain recombines TRBV7-7 with TRBJ2-2, with TRBD1 as a possible D gene (6 bases). Germline CDR1 is SSHAT and CDR2 is FNYEAQ (reference sequence). This CDR3 spans 17 amino acids. The CDR3 nucleotides read TGTGCTAGCACCCGAGGCGTACAGGGCACGAACACCGGGGAGCTGTTTTTT. The encoded protein is CASTRGVQGTNTGELFF.

The chain is built from TRBV7-3 and TRBJ2-3; 10 bases line up with TRBD2. Germline CDR1 SGHTA, CDR2 FQGTGA. The CDR3 totals 19 residues. V dropped 5 bases and J dropped 6; count of bases not matched to a gene: 20. The CDR3 protein is CASSGSGRAQGGAFDTQYF. DNA of the CDR3: TGTGCCAGCAGCGGAAGCGGGAGGGCCCAAGGGGGGGCGTTCGATACGCAGTATTTT.

The rearrangement links TRBV27 to TRBJ2-5, with 9 nucleotides matching TRBD1. CDR1 is MNHEY and CDR2 is SMNVEV in the germline V gene (reference sequence). This CDR3 comprises 15 residues. With V trimmed by 8 bases and J by 2 bases, 9 bases remained unmatched. CDR3 amino acids: CASGNRGQRQETQYF. CDR3 DNA: TGTGCCAGCGGAAACAGGGGGCAAAGGCAAGAGACCCAGTACTTC.

The chain uses TRBV28 and TRBJ2-7; D is uncertain. The CDR3 has 13 residues. In germline, CDR1 is MDHEN, CDR2 SYDVKM. V dropped 3 bases and J dropped 1 base, with 7 bases sitting between them. The DNA for the CDR3 is TGTGCCAGCAGTTTGGGCAGTTCCTACGAGCAGTACTTC. It is translated as CASSLGSSYEQYF.

This chain uses TRBV5-1 with TRBJ1-1, with 7 bases matching TRBD1. The CDR3 loop spans 15 amino acids. Germline V gives CDR1 SGHRS, CDR2 YFSETQ. With 4 bases clipped from V and 3 bases from J, the junction kept 9 bases outside the gene matches. The CDR3 nucleotides are TGCGCCAGCAGCCCTCTGACAGGGCTGGACACTGAAGCTTTCTTT. Protein product: CASSPLTGLDTEAFF.

J is TRBJ2-5 and V is TRBV5-1; the D gene is possibly TRBD2 (5 bases). V lost 3 bases and J lost 5, with 14 bases in between. CDR1 and CDR2 (germline): SGHRS, YFSETQ. This CDR3 spans 14 amino acids. The CDR3 region has the DNA TGCGCCAGCAGCTCTAGCAGTCTATCCGAGACCCAGTACTTC. Protein: CASSSSSLSETQYF.

The rearrangement uses TRBV10-3 and TRBJ2-1, with D hard to call. This CDR3 comprises 11 residues. Germline V gene lookup returns CDR1 ENHRY and CDR2 SYGVKD. V gave up 6 bases and J gave up 5 bases, with 5 bases separating them. CDR3 nucleotide sequence: TGTGCCATCAGCGGAGACAATGAGCAGTTCTTC. Translating gives CAISGDNEQFF.

The gene calls are TRBV6-5 and TRBJ1-3, with TRBD1 identical over 8 bases. This CDR3 is 14 amino acids long. V lost 4 bases, J lost 4 bases, and 3 bases stayed unmatched. Germline-derived CDR1 and CDR2 are MNHEY and SVGAGI. The CDR3 sequence: CASSSGQGGNTIYF. Written as DNA, the CDR3 is TGTGCCAGCAGTTCCGGACAGGGAGGAAACACCATATATTTT.